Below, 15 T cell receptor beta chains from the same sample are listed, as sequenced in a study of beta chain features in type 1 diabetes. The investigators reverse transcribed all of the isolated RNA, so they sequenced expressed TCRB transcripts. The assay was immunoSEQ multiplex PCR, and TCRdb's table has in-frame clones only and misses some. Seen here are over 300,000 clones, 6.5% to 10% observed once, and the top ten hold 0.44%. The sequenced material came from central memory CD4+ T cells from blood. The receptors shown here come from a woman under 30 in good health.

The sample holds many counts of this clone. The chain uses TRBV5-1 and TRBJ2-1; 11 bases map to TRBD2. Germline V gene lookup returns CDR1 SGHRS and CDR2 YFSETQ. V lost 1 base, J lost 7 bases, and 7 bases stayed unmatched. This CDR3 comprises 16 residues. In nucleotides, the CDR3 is TGCGCCAGCAGCTTGACGACTAGCGGGATTTGGAATGAGCAGTTCTTC. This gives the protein CASSLTTSGIWNEQFF.

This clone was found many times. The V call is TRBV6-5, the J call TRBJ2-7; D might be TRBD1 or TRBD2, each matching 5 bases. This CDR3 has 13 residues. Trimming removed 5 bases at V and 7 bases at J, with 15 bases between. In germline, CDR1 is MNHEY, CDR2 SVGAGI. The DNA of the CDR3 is TGTGCCAGCAGTCCGAGAGGGGTTGAGGAGCAGTACTTC. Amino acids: CASSPRGVEEQYF.

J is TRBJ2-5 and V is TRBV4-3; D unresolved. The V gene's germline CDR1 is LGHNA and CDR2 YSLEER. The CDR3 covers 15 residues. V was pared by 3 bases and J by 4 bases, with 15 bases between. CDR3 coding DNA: TGCGCCAGCAGCCATATTGGCCAGCCTCGAGAGACCCAGTACTTC. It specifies CASSHIGQPRETQYF.

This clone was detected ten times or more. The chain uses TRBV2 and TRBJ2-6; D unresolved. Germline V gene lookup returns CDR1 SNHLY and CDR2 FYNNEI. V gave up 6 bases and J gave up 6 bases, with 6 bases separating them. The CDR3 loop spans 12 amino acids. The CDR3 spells CASSAEANVLTF. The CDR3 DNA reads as TGTGCCAGCAGCGCCGAGGCCAACGTCCTGACTTTC.

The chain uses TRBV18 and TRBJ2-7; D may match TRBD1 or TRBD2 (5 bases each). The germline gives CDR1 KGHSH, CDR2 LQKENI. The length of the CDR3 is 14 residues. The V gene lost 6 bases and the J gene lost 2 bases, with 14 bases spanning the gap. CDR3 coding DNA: TGTGCCAGCTCCCGGGACCCCAGGACCTACGAGCAGTACTTC. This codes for CASSRDPRTYEQYF.

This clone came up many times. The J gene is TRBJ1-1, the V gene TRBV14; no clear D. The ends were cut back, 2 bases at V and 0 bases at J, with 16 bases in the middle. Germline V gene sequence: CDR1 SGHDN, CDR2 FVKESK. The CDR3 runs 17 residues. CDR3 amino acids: CASSQIGTVLMNTEAFF. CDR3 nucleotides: TGTGCCAGCAGCCAAATTGGAACAGTCCTTATGAACACTGAAGCTTTCTTT.

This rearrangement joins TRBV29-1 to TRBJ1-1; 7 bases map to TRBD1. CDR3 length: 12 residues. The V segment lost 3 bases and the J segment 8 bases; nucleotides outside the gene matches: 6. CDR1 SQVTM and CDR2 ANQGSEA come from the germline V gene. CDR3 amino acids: CSVEKGAGEAFF. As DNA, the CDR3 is TGCAGCGTTGAGAAGGGGGCTGGGGAAGCTTTCTTT.

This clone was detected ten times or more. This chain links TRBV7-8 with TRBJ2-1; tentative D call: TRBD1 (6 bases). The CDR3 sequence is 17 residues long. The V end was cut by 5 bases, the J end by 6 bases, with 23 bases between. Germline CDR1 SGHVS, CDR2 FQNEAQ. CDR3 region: CASSPKGTTGSSNEQFF. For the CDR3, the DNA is TGTGCCAGCAGCCCTAAAGGGACCACAGGGAGCAGCAATGAGCAGTTCTTC.

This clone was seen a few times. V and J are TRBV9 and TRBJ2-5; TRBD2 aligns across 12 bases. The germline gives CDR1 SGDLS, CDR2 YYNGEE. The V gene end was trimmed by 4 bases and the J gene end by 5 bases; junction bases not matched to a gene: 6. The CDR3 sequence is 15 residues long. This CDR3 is CASSKTSGRRETQYF. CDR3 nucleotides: TGTGCCAGCAGCAAAACTAGCGGGAGGAGGGAGACCCAGTACTTC.

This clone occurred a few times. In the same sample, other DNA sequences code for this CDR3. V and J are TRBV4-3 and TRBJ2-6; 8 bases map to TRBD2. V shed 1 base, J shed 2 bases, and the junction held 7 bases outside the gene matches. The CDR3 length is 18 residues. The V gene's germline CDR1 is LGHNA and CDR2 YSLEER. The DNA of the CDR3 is TGCGCCAGCAGCCAAGCTAGGGCGGGAGGAGCTGGGGCCAACGTCCTGACTTTC. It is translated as CASSQARAGGAGANVLTF.

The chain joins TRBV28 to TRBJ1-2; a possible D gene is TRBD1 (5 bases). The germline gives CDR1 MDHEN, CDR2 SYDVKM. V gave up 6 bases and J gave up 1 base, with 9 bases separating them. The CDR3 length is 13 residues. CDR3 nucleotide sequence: TGTGCCAGCAGGTCGACAGTTAACTATGGCTACACCTTC. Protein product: CASRSTVNYGYTF.

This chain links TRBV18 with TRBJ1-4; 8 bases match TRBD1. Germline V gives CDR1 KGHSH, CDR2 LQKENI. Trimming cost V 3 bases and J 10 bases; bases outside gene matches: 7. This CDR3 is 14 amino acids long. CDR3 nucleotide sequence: TGTGCCAGCTCACCGCCGGACAGGGAAGGAAAACTGTTTTTT. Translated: CASSPPDREGKLFF.

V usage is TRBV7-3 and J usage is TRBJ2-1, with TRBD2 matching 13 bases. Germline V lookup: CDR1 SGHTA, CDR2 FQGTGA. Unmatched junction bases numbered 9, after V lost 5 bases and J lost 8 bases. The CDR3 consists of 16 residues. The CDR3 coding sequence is TGTGCCAGCAGCGCGCGGACTAGCGGGAGTTGGGATGAGCAGTTCTTC. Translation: CASSARTSGSWDEQFF. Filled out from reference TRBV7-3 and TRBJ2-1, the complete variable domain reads GAGVSQTPSNKVTEKGKYVELRCDPISGHTALYWYRQSLGQGPEFLIYFQGTGAADDSGLPNDRFFAVRPEGSVSTLKIQRTERGDSAVYLCASSARTSGSWDEQFFGPGTRLTVL.

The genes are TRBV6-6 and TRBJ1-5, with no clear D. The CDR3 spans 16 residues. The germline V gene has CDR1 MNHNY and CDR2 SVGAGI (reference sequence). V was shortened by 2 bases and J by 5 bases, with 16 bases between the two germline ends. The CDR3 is CASSYVSARGHQPQHF. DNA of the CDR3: TGTGCCAGCAGTTACGTATCAGCCCGAGGCCATCAGCCCCAGCATTTT.

CDR3 coding DNA: TGCGCCAGCAGCTGGGGGACTAGCGGGAGTACCTTATGGTTCTTC. It yields the protein CASSWGTSGSTLWFF. The chain recombines TRBV5-1 with TRBJ2-1; 14 nucleotides align to TRBD2. V trimming: 3 bases; J trimming: 15 bases; junction bases outside the gene matches: 11. Germline values: CDR1 SGHRS, CDR2 YFSETQ. The CDR3 is 15 residues long.